These 7 T cell receptor beta chains share one sample of origin, sequenced in a study of OX40 agonist ivuxolimab in advanced cancers. Data came from immunoSEQ multiplex PCR; TCRdb stores just in-frame clones and leaves some out. The sample consists of about 98,000 clones, 85% to 95% of them appearing once. This specimen was CD4+ or CD8+ T cells sorted from blood, taken in a trial of the OX40 agonist ivuxolimab. The receptors were sampled from an adult with an advanced solid tumor such as melanoma, head and neck, liver or kidney cancer.

The rearrangement links TRBV29-1 to TRBJ1-1, with no clear D. From germline, CDR1 is SQVTM and CDR2 ANQGSEA. The length of the CDR3 is 12 residues. Trimming pared 0 bases from V and 14 bases from J, leaving 16 bases between. The CDR3 DNA reads as TGCAGCGTTGAAGATACGGACGGGCGAATATTCTTT. Protein sequence: CSVEDTDGRIFF.

This sequence joins TRBV2 and TRBJ1-5; 7 nucleotides agree with TRBD1. Losses at the gene ends were 5 bases for V and 7 bases for J; bases not matched to a gene: 8. Germline CDR1 is SNHLY and CDR2 is FYNNEI. The CDR3 has 14 amino acids. The CDR3 sequence: CASSQSGGRQPQHF. For the CDR3, the DNA is TGTGCCAGCAGTCAATCAGGGGGACGGCAGCCCCAGCATTTT.

V gene TRBV29-1 combines with J gene TRBJ2-5; 8 positions agree with TRBD2. Germline CDR1 reads SQVTM; CDR2 reads ANQGSEA. The CDR3 length is 14 residues. The ends lost 4 bases at V and 4 bases at J; junction bases unmatched: 8. The CDR3 nucleotides are TGCAGCGTTGTGGCGGGGGGCCTCCGAGAGACCCAGTACTTC. As protein: CSVVAGGLRETQYF. Using reference TRBV29-1 and TRBJ2-5 for the parts outside the CDR3, the full variable domain is SAVISQKPSRDICQRGTSLTIQCQVDSQVTMMFWYRQQPGQSLTLIATANQGSEATYESGFVIDKFPISRPNLTFSTLTVSNMSPEDSSIYLCSVVAGGLRETQYFGPGTRLLVL.

The chain couples TRBV9 to TRBJ1-2; D ambiguous. Germline CDR1 is SGDLS and CDR2 is YYNGEE. V lost 0 bases and J lost 2, with 8 bases in between. The CDR3 is made up of 14 amino acids. The CDR3 region has the DNA TGTGCCAGCAGCGTAGTTGACATGAACTATGGCTACACCTTC. Protein: CASSVVDMNYGYTF.

This clone has a handful of counts. This chain connects TRBV9 to TRBJ1-5; D gene ambiguous. This CDR3 has 13 amino acids. The germline V gene encodes CDR1 SGDLS and CDR2 YYNGEE. The V gene lost 0 bases and the J gene lost 1 base, with 2 bases spanning the gap. CDR3 bases: TGTGCCAGCAGCGTAGGAAGCAATCAGCCCCAGCATTTT. Protein product: CASSVGSNQPQHF.

This rearrangement joins TRBV9 to TRBJ1-2; 7 nucleotides line up with TRBD1. Germline assignment: CDR1 SGDLS and CDR2 YYNGEE. The CDR3 has 17 amino acids. The J segment lost 1 base and the V segment lost 4 bases, leaving 13 bases of the junction unmatched. The CDR3 spells CASSLRGGSFGNYGYTF. The CDR3 DNA reads TGTGCCAGCAGCTTAAGAGGGGGCAGCTTCGGTAACTATGGCTACACCTTC.

The sample holds a few counts of this clone. The gene calls are TRBV9 and TRBJ1-3; the D gene is possibly TRBD1 (6 bases). Germline V CDR1 and CDR2: SGDLS, YYNGEE. Trimming stripped 0 bases from V and 0 bases from J, with 16 bases between. CDR3 length equals 18 residues. CDR3 region: CASSVGVGHPSSGNTIYF. CDR3 coding DNA: TGTGCCAGCAGCGTAGGGGTGGGACACCCGAGCTCTGGAAACACCATATATTTT.